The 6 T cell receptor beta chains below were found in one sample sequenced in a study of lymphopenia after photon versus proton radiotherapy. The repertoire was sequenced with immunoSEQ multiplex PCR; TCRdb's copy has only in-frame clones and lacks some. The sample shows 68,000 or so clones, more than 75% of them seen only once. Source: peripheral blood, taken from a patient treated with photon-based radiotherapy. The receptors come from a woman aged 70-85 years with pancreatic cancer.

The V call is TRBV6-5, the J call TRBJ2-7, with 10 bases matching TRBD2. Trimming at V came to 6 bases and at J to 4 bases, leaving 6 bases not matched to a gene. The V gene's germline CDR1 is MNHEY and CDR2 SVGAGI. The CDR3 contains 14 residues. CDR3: CASRPSGSSYEQYF. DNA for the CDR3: TGTGCCAGCAGGCCTAGCGGGAGTAGTTACGAGCAGTACTTC.

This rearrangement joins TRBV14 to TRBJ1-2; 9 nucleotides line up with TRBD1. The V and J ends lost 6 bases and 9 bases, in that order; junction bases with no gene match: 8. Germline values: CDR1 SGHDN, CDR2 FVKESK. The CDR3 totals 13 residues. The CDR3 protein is CASSRDRDYSYTF. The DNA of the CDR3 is TGTGCCAGCAGTCGGGACAGGGATTACAGCTACACCTTC.

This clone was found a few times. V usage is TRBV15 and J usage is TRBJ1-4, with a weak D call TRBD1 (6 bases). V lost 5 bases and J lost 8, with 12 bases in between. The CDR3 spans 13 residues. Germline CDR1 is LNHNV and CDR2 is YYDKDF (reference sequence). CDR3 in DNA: TGTGCCACCAGCCCGACAGGATACGAAAAACTGTTTTTT. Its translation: CATSPTGYEKLFF.

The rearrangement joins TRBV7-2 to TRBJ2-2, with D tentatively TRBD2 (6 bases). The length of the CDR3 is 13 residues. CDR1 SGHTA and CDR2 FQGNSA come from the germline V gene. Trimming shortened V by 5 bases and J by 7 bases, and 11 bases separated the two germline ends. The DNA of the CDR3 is TGTGCCAGCAGCCCACGGGAGTTCGGGGAGCTGTTTTTT. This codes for CASSPREFGELFF.

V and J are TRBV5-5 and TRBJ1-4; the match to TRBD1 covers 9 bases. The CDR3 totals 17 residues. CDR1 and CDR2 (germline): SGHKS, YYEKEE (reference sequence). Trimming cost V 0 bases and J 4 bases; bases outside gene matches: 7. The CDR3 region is CASSLALQTGGNEKLFF. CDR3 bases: TGTGCCAGCAGCTTGGCCCTTCAGACAGGGGGTAATGAAAAACTGTTTTTT. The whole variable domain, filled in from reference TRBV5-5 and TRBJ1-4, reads DAGVTQSPTHLIKTRGQQVTLRCSPISGHKSVSWYQQVLGQGPQFIFQYYEKEERGRGNFPDRFSARQFPNYSSELNVNALLLGDSALYLCASSLALQTGGNEKLFFGSGTQLSVL.

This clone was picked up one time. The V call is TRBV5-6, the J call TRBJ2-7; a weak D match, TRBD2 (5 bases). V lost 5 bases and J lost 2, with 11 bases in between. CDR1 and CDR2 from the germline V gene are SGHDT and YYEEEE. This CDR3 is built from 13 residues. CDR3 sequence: CASSNGLPYEQYF. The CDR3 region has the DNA TGTGCCAGCAGTAACGGACTCCCCTACGAGCAGTACTTC. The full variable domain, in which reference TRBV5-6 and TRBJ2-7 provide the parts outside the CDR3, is DAGVTQSPTHLIKTRGQQVTLRCSPKSGHDTVSWYQQALGQGPQFIFQYYEEEERQRGNFPDRFSGHQFPNYSSELNVNALLLGDSALYLCASSNGLPYEQYFGPGTRLTVT.